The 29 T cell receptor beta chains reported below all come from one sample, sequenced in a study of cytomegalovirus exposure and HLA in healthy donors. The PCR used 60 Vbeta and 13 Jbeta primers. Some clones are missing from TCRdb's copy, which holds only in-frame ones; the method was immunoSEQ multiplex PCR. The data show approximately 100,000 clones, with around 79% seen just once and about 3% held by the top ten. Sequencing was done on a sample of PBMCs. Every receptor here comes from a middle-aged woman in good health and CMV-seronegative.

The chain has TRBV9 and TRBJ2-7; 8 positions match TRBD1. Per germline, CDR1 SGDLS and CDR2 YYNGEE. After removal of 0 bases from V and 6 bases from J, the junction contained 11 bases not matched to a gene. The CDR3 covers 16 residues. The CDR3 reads CASSVGSRAGGGEQYF. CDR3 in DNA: TGTGCCAGCAGCGTAGGATCCCGGGCAGGGGGCGGCGAGCAGTACTTC.

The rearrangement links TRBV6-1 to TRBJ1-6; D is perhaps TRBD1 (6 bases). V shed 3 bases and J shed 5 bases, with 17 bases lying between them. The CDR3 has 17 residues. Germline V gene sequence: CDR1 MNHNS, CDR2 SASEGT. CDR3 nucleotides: TGTGCCAGCAGTGAGCCCGCGGACAGCGCTCATAATTCACCCCTCCACTTT. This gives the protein CASSEPADSAHNSPLHF.

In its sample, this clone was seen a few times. CDR3 loop: CAWGTGTDEKLFF. The DNA for the CDR3 is TGTGCCTGGGGGACAGGCACTGATGAAAAACTGTTTTTT. This chain joins TRBV30 and TRBJ1-4; 8 bases line up with TRBD1. V was clipped by 5 bases and J by 6 bases; unmatched bases: 5. CDR1 is GTSNPN and CDR2 is SVGIG in the germline V gene (reference sequence). This CDR3 contains 13 residues.

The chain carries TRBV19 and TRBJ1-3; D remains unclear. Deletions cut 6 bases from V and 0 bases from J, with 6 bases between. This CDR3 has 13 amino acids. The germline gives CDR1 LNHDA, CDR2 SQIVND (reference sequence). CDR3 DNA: TGTGCCAGTAGAACGAGCTCTGGAAACACCATATATTTT. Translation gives CASRTSSGNTIYF.

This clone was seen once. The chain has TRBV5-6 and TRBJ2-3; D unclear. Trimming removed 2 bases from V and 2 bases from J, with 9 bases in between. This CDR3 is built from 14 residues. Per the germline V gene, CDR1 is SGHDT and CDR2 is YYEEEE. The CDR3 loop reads CASSFGLNTDTQYF. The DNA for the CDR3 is TGTGCCAGCAGCTTTGGGCTGAACACAGATACGCAGTATTTT.

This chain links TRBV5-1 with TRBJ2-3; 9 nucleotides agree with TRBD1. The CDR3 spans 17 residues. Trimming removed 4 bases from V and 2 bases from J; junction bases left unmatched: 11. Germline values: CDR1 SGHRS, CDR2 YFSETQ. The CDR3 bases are TGCGCCAGCAGCCAGAGGGGCGGGGACAGGGTCACAGATACGCAGTATTTT. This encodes CASSQRGGDRVTDTQYF.

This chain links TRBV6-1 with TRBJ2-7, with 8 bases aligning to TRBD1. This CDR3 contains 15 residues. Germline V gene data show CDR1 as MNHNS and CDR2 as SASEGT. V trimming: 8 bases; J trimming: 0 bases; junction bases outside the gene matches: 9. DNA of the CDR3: TGTGCCAGCCGCTTCGGACAGGGTAGCTCCTACGAGCAGTACTTC. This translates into CASRFGQGSSYEQYF.

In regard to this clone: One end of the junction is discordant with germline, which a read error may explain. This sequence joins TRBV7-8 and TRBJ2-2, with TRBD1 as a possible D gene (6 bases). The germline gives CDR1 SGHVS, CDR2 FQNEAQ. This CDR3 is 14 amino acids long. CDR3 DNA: TGTGCCAGCAGCATAGCCGGGACACTCCGGGAGCTGTTTTTT. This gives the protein CASSIAGTLRELFF. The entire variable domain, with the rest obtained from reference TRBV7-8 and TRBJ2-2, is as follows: GAGVSQSPRYKVAKRGQDVALRCDPISGHVSLFWYQQALGQGPEFLTYFQNEAQLDKSGLPSDRFFAERPEGSVSTLKIQRTQQEDSAVYLCASSIAGTLRELFFGEGSRLTVL.

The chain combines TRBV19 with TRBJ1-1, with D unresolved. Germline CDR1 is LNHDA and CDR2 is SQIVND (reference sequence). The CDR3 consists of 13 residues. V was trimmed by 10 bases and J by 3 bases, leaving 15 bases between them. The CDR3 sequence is CANKTVRDTEAFF. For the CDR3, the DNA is TGTGCCAATAAAACAGTGCGGGACACTGAAGCTTTCTTT.

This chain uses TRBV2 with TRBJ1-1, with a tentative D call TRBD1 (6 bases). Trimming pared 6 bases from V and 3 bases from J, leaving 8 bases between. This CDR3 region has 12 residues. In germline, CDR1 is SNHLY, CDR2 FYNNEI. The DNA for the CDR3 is TGTGCCAGCAGCACAGGGTACACTGAAGCTTTCTTT. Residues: CASSTGYTEAFF. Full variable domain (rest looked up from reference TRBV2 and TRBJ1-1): EPEVTQTPSHQVTQMGQEVILRCVPISNHLYFYWYRQILGQKVEFLVSFYNNEISEKSEIFDDQFSVERPDGSNFTLKIRSTKLEDSAMYFCASSTGYTEAFFGQGTRLTVV.

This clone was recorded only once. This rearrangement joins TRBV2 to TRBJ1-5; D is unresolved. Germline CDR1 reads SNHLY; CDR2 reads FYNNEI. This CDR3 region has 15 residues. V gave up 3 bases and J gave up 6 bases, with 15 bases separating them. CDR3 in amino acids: CASSDGQEARQPQHF. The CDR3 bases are TGTGCCAGCAGTGATGGGCAAGAAGCCCGTCAGCCCCAGCATTTT.

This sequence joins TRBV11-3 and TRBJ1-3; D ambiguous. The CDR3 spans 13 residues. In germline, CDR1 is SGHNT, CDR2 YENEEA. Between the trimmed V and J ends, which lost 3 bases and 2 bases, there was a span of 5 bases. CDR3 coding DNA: TGTGCCAGCAGCTTGGCCACTGGAAACACCATATATTTT. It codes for CASSLATGNTIYF.

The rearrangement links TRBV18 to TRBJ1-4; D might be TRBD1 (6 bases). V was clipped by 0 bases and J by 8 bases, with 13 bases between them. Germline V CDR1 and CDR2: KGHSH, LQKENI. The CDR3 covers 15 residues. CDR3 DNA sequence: TGTGCCAGCTCACCACCCGCAGGGGAGTGGGAAAAACTGTTTTTT. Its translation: CASSPPAGEWEKLFF.

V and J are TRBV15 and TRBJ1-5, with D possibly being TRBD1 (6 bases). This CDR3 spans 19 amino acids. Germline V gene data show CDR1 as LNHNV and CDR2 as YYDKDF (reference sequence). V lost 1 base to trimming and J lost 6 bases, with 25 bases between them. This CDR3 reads CATSRVYGRGPRYGQPQHF. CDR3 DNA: TGTGCCACCAGCAGAGTATATGGCAGGGGCCCTCGGTACGGTCAGCCCCAGCATTTT.

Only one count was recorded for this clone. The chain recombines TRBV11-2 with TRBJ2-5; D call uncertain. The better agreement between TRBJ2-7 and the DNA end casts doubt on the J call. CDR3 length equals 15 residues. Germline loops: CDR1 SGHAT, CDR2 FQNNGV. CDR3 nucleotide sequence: TGTGCCAGCAGCTTTCCCCTAAAAGTCTCCTACGAGCAGTACTTC. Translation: CASSFPLKVSYEQYF.

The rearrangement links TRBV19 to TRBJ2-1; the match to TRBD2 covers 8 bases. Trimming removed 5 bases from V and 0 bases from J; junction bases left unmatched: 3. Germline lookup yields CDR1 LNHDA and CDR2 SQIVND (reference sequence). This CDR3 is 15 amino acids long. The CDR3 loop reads CASSLSGDSYNEQFF. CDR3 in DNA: TGTGCCAGTAGTCTTAGCGGGGACTCCTACAATGAGCAGTTCTTC.

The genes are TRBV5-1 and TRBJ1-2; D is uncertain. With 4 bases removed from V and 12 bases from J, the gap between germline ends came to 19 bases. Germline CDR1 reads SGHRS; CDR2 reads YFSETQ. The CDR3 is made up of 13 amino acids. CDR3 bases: TGCGCCAGCAGCACCCAGGTTAACGAAGCCAACACCTTC. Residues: CASSTQVNEANTF.

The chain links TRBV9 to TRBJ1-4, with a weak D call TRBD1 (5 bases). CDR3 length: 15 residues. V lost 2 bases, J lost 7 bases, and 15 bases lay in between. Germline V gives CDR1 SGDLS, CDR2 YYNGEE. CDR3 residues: CASSVGLRGGEKLFF. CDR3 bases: TGTGCCAGCAGCGTCGGTCTGAGGGGAGGTGAAAAACTGTTTTTT. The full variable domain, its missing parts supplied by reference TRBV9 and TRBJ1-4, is DSGVTQTPKHLITATGQRVTLRCSPRSGDLSVYWYQQSLDQGLQFLIQYYNGEERAKGNILERFSAQQFPDLHSELNLSSLELGDSALYFCASSVGLRGGEKLFFGSGTQLSVL.

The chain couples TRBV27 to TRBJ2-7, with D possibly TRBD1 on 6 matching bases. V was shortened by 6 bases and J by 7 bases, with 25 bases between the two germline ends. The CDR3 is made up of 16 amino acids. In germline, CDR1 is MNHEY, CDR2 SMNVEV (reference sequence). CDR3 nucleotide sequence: TGTGCCAGCAGCCCCTCTCGAGGACAGAGGTCTTGGGAGCAGTACTTC. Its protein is CASSPSRGQRSWEQYF.

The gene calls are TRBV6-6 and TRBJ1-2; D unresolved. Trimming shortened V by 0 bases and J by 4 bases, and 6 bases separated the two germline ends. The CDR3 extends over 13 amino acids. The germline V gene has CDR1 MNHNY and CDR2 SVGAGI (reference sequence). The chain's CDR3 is CASSYSRSYGYTF. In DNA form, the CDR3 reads TGTGCCAGCAGTTACTCGAGGAGCTATGGCTACACCTTC.

The CDR3 is CASSPGAGGWNTEAFF. The CDR3 coding sequence is TGTGCCAGCAGCCCTGGGGCAGGGGGTTGGAACACTGAAGCTTTCTTT. The chain uses TRBV9 and TRBJ1-1, with 7 bases fitting TRBD1. V was pared by 4 bases and J by 1 base, with 10 bases of the junction left unmatched. This CDR3 is built from 16 residues. Germline V gene data show CDR1 as SGDLS and CDR2 as YYNGEE. The full variable domain, in which reference TRBV9 and TRBJ1-1 provide the parts outside the CDR3, is DSGVTQTPKHLITATGQRVTLRCSPRSGDLSVYWYQQSLDQGLQFLIQYYNGEERAKGNILERFSAQQFPDLHSELNLSSLELGDSALYFCASSPGAGGWNTEAFFGQGTRLTVV.

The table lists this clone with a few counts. DNA of the CDR3: TGTGCCAGCAGCGTAGCGGAGGCAGGGGGCTCGGGGGAGACCCAGTACTTC. This gives the protein CASSVAEAGGSGETQYF. The chain carries TRBV9 and TRBJ2-5; 8 nucleotides match TRBD1. V lost 0 bases to trimming and J lost 5 bases; unmatched junction nucleotides: 12. Germline CDR1 reads SGDLS; CDR2 reads YYNGEE. The CDR3 runs to 17 residues.

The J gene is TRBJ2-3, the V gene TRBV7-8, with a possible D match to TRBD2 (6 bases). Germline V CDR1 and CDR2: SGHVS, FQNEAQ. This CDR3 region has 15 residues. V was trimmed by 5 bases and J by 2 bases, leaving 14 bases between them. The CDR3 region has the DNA TGTGCCAGCAGCCAGACGGGGGTTAACACAGATACGCAGTATTTT. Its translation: CASSQTGVNTDTQYF.

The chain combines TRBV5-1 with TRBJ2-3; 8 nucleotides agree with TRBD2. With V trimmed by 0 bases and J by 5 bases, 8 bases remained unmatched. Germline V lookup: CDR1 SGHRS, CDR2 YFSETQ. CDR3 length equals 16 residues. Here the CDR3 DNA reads TGCGCCAGCAGCTTGGAAGGTATTCTAGCGGGAGATACGCAGTATTTT. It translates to CASSLEGILAGDTQYF.

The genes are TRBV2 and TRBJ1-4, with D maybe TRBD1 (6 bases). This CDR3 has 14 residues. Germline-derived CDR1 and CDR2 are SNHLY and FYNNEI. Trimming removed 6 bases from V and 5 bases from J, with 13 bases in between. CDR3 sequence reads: CASREQGLNEKLFF. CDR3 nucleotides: TGTGCCAGCAGGGAACAGGGACTGAATGAAAAACTGTTTTTT.

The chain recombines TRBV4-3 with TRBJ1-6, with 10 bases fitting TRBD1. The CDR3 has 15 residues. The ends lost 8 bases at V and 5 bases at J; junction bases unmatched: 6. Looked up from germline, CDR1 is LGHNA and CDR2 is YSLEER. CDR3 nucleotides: TGCGCCAGCCGGGACAGGGGCGTCCATAATTCACCCCTCCACTTT. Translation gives CASRDRGVHNSPLHF.

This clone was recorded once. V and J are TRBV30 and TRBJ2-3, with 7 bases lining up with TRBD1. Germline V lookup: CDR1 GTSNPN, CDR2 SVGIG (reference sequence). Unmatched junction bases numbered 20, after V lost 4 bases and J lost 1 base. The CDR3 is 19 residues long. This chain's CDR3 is CAWKGFLGGSNSGTDTQYF. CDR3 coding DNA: TGTGCCTGGAAGGGGTTTCTAGGGGGCTCGAATTCAGGCACAGATACGCAGTATTTT. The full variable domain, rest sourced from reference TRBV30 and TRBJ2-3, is SQTIHQWPATLVQPVGSPLSLECTVEGTSNPNLYWYRQAAGRGLQLLFYSVGIGQISSEVPQNLSASRPQDRQFILSSKKLLLSDSGFYLCAWKGFLGGSNSGTDTQYFGPGTRLTVL.

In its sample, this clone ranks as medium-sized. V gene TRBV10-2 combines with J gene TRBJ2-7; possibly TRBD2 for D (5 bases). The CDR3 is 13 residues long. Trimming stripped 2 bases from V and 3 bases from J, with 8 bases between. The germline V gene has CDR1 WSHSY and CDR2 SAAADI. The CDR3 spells CASSEEGIYEQYF. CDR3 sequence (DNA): TGCGCCAGCAGTGAGGAGGGTATCTACGAGCAGTACTTC.

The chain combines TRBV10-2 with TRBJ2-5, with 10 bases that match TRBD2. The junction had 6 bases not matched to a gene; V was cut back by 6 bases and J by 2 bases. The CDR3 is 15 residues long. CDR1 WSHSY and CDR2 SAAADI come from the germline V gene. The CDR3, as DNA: TGCGCCAGCAGGCCTAGCGGGGGACCTCAAGAGACCCAGTACTTC. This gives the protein CASRPSGGPQETQYF.